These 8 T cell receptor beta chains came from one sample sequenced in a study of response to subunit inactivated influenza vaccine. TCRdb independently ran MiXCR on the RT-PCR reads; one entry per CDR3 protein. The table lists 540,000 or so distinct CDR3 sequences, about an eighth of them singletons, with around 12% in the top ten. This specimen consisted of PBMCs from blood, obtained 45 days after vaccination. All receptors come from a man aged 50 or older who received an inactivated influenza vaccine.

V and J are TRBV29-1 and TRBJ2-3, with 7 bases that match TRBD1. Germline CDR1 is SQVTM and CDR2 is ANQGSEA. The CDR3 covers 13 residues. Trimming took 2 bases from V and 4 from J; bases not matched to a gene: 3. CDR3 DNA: TGCAGCGTTGAAAAGGGGGCCGCAGATACGCAGTATTTT. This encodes CSVEKGAADTQYF.

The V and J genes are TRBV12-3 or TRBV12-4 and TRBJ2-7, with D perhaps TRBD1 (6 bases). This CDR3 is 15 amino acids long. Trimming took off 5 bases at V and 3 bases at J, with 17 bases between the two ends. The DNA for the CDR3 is TGTGCCAGCAGTCCCCTAGGGGGTATCGGCTACGAGCAGTACTTC. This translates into CASSPLGGIGYEQYF.

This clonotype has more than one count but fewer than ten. CDR3: CASSLTGQGYNEQFF. The CDR3 nucleotides are TGTGCCAGCAGCTTGACGGGACAGGGGTACAATGAGCAGTTCTTC. This chain connects TRBV5-6 to TRBJ2-1; the match to TRBD1 covers 10 bases. The CDR3 consists of 15 residues. Germline lookup yields CDR1 SGHDT and CDR2 YYEEEE. V lost 1 base and J lost 4; bases outside the gene matches: 2. Full variable domain (outside the CDR3, taken from reference TRBV5-6 and TRBJ2-1): DAGVTQSPTHLIKTRGQQVTLRCSPKSGHDTVSWYQQALGQGPQFIFQYYEEEERQRGNFPDRFSGHQFPNYSSELNVNALLLGDSALYLCASSLTGQGYNEQFFGPGTRLTVL.

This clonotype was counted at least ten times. Written as DNA, the CDR3 is TGCAGTGCCTTCCTACGGGGGCACCGCACAGATACGCAGTATTTT. This encodes CSAFLRGHRTDTQYF. The chain carries TRBV20-1 and TRBJ2-3; D may correspond to TRBD1 or TRBD2 (6 bases each). CDR3 size: 15 residues. Trimming pared 6 bases from V and 1 base from J, leaving 17 bases between. Germline values: CDR1 DFQATT, CDR2 SNEGSKA (reference sequence).

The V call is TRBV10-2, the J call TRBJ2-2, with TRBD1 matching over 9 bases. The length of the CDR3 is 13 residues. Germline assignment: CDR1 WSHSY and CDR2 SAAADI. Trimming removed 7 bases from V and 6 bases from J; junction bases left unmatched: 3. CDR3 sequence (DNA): TGCGCCAGCACCCGACAGGGGGCCGGGGAGCTGTTTTTT. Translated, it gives CASTRQGAGELFF.

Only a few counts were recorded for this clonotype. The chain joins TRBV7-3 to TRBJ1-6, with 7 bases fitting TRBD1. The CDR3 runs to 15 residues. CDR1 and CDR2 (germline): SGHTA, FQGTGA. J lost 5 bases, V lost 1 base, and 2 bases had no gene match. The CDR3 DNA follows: TGTGCCAGCAGCTTAAAGGGGGCTAATAATTCACCCCTCCACTTT. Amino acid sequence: CASSLKGANNSPLHF.

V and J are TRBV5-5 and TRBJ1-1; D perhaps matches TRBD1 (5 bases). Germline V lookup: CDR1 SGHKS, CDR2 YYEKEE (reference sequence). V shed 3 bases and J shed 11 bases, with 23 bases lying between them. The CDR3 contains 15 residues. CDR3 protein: CASSSIWEINGAAFF. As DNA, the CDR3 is TGTGCCAGCAGCTCGATATGGGAGATAAACGGGGCCGCTTTCTTT.

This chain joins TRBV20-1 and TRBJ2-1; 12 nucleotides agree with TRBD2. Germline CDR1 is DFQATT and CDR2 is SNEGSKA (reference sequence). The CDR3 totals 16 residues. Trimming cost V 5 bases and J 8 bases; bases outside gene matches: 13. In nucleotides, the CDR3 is TGCAGTGCTGGGGGCCCGACTAGCGGGAGTGGGCATGAGCAGTTCTTC. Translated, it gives CSAGGPTSGSGHEQFF.